These T cell receptor beta chains were read from a single sample in a study of shared clonotypes between healthy human individuals. Data came from immunoSEQ multiplex PCR; TCRdb stores just in-frame clones and leaves some out. This table has approximately 1,500,000 clones, 96% appearing once. Sequencing was performed on naive CD4+ T cells sorted from blood. All receptors derive from a man aged 25 to 40 in good health. The CDR3 runs from the conserved cysteine through the conserved F or W. The D gene is left open where the match is weak. Size is omitted from some rows. Given values are once, few, many or a class for expanded clones.

CDR3aa	CDR3nt	abundance	d_gene	len	j_gene	v_gene
CASSEYRGSTDTQYF	TGTGCCAGCAGTGAATACAGGGGGAGCACAGATACGCAGTATTTT	.	TRBD1	15	TRBJ2-3	TRBV25-1
CASSVGSGVVTGELFF	TGTGCCAGCAGCGTAGGGTCTGGGGTTGTCACCGGGGAGCTGTTTTTT	.	.	16	TRBJ2-2	TRBV9
CASSPLYSGRGTGELFF	TGTGCCAGCAGTCCTTTGTATAGCGGGAGAGGGACCGGGGAGCTGTTTTTT	.	TRBD2	17	TRBJ2-2	TRBV28
CASSQDLSYGQPQHF	TGCGCCAGCAGCCAAGATTTATCCTACGGTCAGCCCCAGCATTTT	.	.	15	TRBJ1-5	TRBV4-1
CASSPLAGVWNEQFF	TGTGCCAGCTCACCACTAGCGGGAGTTTGGAATGAGCAGTTCTTC	.	TRBD2	15	TRBJ2-1	TRBV18
CASSLSGPINQPQHF	TGTGCCAGCAGTTTATCGGGGCCGATTAATCAGCCCCAGCATTTT	.	.	15	TRBJ1-5	TRBV27
CASRTSGSTDTQYF	TGTGCCAGCCGGACTAGCGGGAGCACAGATACGCAGTATTTT	.	TRBD2	14	TRBJ2-3	TRBV28
CASTRTSGFTNTGELFF	TGCGCCAGCACCCGGACTAGCGGATTCACGAACACCGGGGAGCTGTTTTTT	few	TRBD2	17	TRBJ2-2	TRBV10-2
CASSSGRQGNEQFF	TGTGCCAGTAGTAGCGGGAGACAAGGGAATGAGCAGTTCTTC	.	TRBD2	14	TRBJ2-1	TRBV11-2
CASSTLAGTGSEQYF	TGTGCCAGCAGTACCCTAGCGGGAACGGGGTCCGAGCAGTACTTC	.	TRBD2	15	TRBJ2-7	TRBV27
CASIGQGGEKLFF	TGTGCCAGTATTGGACAGGGTGGCGAAAAACTGTTTTTT	once	TRBD1	13	TRBJ1-4	TRBV19
CASSYGYGELFF	TGTGCCAGCAGTTACGGTTACGGGGAGCTGTTTTTT	.	.	12	TRBJ2-2	TRBV6-5
CASSLRLAPTGELFF	TGCGCCAGCAGCCTCAGACTTGCCCCCACCGGGGAGCTGTTTTTT	.	.	15	TRBJ2-2	TRBV4-1
CSVGAVPQETQYF	TGCAGCGTTGGGGCCGTCCCTCAAGAGACCCAGTACTTC	.	.	13	TRBJ2-5	TRBV29-1
CASSFHSSYEQYF	TGCGCCAGCAGCTTCCACAGCTCCTACGAGCAGTACTTC	.	.	13	TRBJ2-7	TRBV5-1
CASSLRQEYNEQFF	TGTGCCAGCAGTTTGAGGCAAGAATACAATGAGCAGTTCTTC	.	.	14	TRBJ2-1	TRBV28
CASQSGAGTKYNEQFF	TGCGCCAGCCAATCCGGAGCGGGAACTAAATACAATGAGCAGTTCTTC	.	TRBD2	16	TRBJ2-1	TRBV4-1
CATTKNEQFF	TGTGCCACAACTAAGAATGAGCAGTTCTTC	once	.	10	TRBJ2-1	TRBV13
CASSLAAGNTIYF	TGTGCCAGCAGTTTAGCCGCTGGAAACACCATATATTTT	once	.	13	TRBJ1-3	TRBV28
CASSFRTSGRVGTGELFF	TGCGCCAGCAGCTTCCGGACTAGCGGGAGGGTTGGCACCGGGGAGCTGTTTTTT	.	TRBD2	18	TRBJ2-2	TRBV5-1
CASKERSNTGELFF	TGTGCCAGCAAGGAACGGTCGAACACCGGGGAGCTGTTTTTT	.	.	14	TRBJ2-2	TRBV2
CSVTIYNEQFF	TGCAGCGTCACCATCTACAATGAGCAGTTCTTC	.	.	11	TRBJ2-1	TRBV29-1
CSVEILAGGRDTQYF	TGCAGCGTTGAAATATTAGCGGGAGGGCGGGATACGCAGTATTTT	.	TRBD2	15	TRBJ2-3	TRBV29-1
CASSLALGQPGNTIYF	TGTGCCAGCAGCTTAGCATTGGGACAGCCTGGAAACACCATATATTTT	.	TRBD1	16	TRBJ1-3	TRBV11-2
CASSSRGSGAEKLFF	TGTGCCAGCAGCTCCCGGGGGTCGGGGGCTGAAAAACTGTTTTTT	.	.	15	TRBJ1-4	TRBV9
CASSFIGSLLYQETQYF	TGCGCCAGCAGCTTTATTGGATCCTTACTGTACCAAGAGACCCAGTACTTC	.	.	17	TRBJ2-5	TRBV5-1
CASSLISWASRRGNEQFF	TGTGCCAGCAGTTTAATCAGTTGGGCTAGCAGAAGGGGGAATGAGCAGTTCTTC	.	.	18	TRBJ2-1	TRBV28
CASSESSNRGDTQYF	TGCGCCAGCAGTGAGTCGAGTAATCGCGGAGATACGCAGTATTTT	.	.	15	TRBJ2-3	TRBV10-1
CAIRLAGGGEQYF	TGTGCCATCCGACTAGCGGGAGGGGGGGAGCAGTACTTC	.	TRBD2	13	TRBJ2-7	TRBV10-3
CASSKGQGPGELFF	TGTGCCAGCAGCAAAGGACAGGGTCCCGGGGAGCTGTTTTTT	.	TRBD1	14	TRBJ2-2	TRBV7-8
CASSPTGVQETQYF	TGCGCCAGCAGCCCGACGGGGGTCCAAGAGACCCAGTACTTC	.	.	14	TRBJ2-5	TRBV4-1
CASSVDPPPTNEQFF	TGTGCCAGCAGCGTGGACCCACCACCCACCAATGAGCAGTTCTTC	.	.	15	TRBJ2-1	TRBV9
CASSLVARAAYEQYF	TGTGCCAGCAGCTTGGTGGCCAGAGCAGCCTACGAGCAGTACTTC	.	.	15	TRBJ2-7	TRBV5-4
CASSQDRRGQNSHNEQFF	TGTGCCAGCAGCCAAGATCGGAGAGGACAGAATTCACACAATGAGCAGTTCTTC	.	.	18	TRBJ2-1	TRBV14
CASSPMDREKLFF	TGCGCCAGCAGCCCTATGGACAGAGAAAAACTGTTTTTT	.	.	13	TRBJ1-4	TRBV4-1
CASSLAFLTTDTQYF	TGTGCCAGCAGCTTAGCGTTCCTAACCACAGATACGCAGTATTTT	.	.	15	TRBJ2-3	TRBV7-8